This TCR beta chain was captured by sequencing in a study of T cell repertoires in cytomegalovirus infection. In the study overall: Epitope selection comprised recently identified HLA-C-restricted CMV epitopes and well-studied HLA-B-restricted CMV epitopes. Both CMV infection and a matching HLA type were indicated by public TCR beta signatures.

The study, taken as a whole, reports: HLA-C-restricted CMV-specific TCR beta clonotypes prevailed in the ex vivo response.

Trimming at V came to 5 bases and at J to 0 bases, leaving 5 bases not matched to a gene. Germline CDR1 reads MNHEY; CDR2 reads SMNVEV (reference sequence). The CDR3 length is 15 residues. Of note for this clonotype: Its antigen is undetermined.

TCRdb fed the reads into MiXCR, producing one record per CDR3 protein. Among approximately 110,000 distinct CDR3 sequences listed, roughly 30% were seen once. This chain uses TRBV27 with TRBJ2-5; 8 nucleotides line up with TRBD2. The specimen was CD8+ T cells from cultured PBMCs, collected from culture after CMV antigen stimulation. The sequence came from a human donor in good health (CMV status not recorded). Some clones in this sample may be carry-over from other donors' samples. The CDR3 protein is CASSQSGGYQETQYF. CDR3 bases: TGTGCCAGCAGTCAGTCGGGGGGGTACCAAGAGACCCAGTACTTC.